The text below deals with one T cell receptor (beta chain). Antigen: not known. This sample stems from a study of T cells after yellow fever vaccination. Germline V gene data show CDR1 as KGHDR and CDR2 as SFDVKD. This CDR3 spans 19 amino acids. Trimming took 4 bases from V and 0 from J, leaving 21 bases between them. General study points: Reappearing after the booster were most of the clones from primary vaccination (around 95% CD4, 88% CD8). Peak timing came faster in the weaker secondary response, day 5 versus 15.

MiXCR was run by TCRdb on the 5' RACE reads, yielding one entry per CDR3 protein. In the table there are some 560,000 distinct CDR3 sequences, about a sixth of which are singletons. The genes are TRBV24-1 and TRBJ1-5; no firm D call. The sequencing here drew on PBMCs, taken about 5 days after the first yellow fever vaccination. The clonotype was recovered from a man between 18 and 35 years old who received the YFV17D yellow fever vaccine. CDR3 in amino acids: CATSDPEQPVSYSNQPQHF. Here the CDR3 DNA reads TGTGCCACCAGTGACCCCGAACAGCCAGTATCGTATAGCAATCAGCCCCAGCATTTT.